One TCR beta chain is described in this entry. Its target is unknown. The PCR employed 60 Vbeta primers together with 13 Jbeta primers. Libraries were prepared by immunoSEQ multiplex PCR; TCRdb keeps only in-frame clonotypes and omits some of them. The specimen's table records 140,000 to 150,000 clones. This entry comes from a study of cytomegalovirus exposure and HLA in healthy donors. Study-wide context: Researchers found that roughly 81% of just under 400 genotyped donors fell within the Caucasian-associated ancestry cluster.

The study, taken as a whole, reports: Excluded: some indistinguishable V segments such as TRBV6-2 and TRBV6-3.

There are 14 residues in the CDR3. Trimming pared 5 bases from V and 2 bases from J, leaving 10 bases between. Germline V CDR1 and CDR2: SNHLY, FYNNEI. Specimen: PBMCs. The clonotype comes from a male donor in good health and CMV-seronegative. The gene calls are TRBV2 and TRBJ1-5; weak D call: TRBD1 (5 bases). The CDR3: CASSLSRGNQPQHF. The CDR3 DNA reads TGTGCCAGCAGTCTTAGCAGGGGCAATCAGCCCCAGCATTTT.